This T cell receptor (beta chain) emerged from a study of liver allograft versus peripheral blood T cells. Study background: Repertoires from peripheral blood of liver transplant recipients were compared with those inside their transplanted livers.

Germline V gives CDR1 LNHDA, CDR2 SQIVND (reference sequence). The CDR3 spans 15 residues. The junction had 6 bases not matched to a gene; V was cut back by 5 bases and J by 7 bases. By its share, this clonotype is medium-sized. MiXCR was run by TCRdb on the reads, yielding one entry per CDR3 protein. Among over 10,000 distinct CDR3 sequences listed, roughly 20% were seen once. The chain couples TRBV19 to TRBJ2-1; TRBD1 agrees at 12 bases. The source of this sequence is a human patient who had a liver transplant. Some T cells here may be from the graft donor. CDR3 DNA sequence: TGTGCCAGTAGTGCCCGGGACAGGGGGCCGAATGAGCAGTTCTTC. Its translation: CASSARDRGPNEQFF.